This TCR beta chain emerged from a study of CD8 T cells in ankylosing spondylitis. CDR3 size: 15 residues. Trimming removed 7 bases from V and 2 bases from J; junction bases left unmatched: 9. Looked up from germline, CDR1 is SQVTM and CDR2 is ANQGSEA. A few counts support this clonotype. Its antigen is currently unknown. The study, taken as a whole, reports: Earlier studies detected some motif variants in reactive arthritis synovial fluid and blood. For ankylosing spondylitis blood, a TCR beta motif of seven to nine highly homologous variants appeared characteristic.

TCRdb re-called the 5' RACE reads with MiXCR, one entry per CDR3 protein. The sample lists fewer than 500,000 distinct CDR3 sequences, 20% to 30% seen once, with about 0.9% in the top ten. The chain combines TRBV29-1 with TRBJ2-2, with 8 positions matching TRBD2. Sequenced: blood, either unsorted or a sorted T cell fraction (not recorded which). The TCR was taken from a male donor with ankylosing spondylitis. CDR3 region: CSGGSGSINTGELFF. Here the CDR3 DNA reads TGCAGCGGGGGGAGCGGGAGCATAAACACCGGGGAGCTGTTTTTT.